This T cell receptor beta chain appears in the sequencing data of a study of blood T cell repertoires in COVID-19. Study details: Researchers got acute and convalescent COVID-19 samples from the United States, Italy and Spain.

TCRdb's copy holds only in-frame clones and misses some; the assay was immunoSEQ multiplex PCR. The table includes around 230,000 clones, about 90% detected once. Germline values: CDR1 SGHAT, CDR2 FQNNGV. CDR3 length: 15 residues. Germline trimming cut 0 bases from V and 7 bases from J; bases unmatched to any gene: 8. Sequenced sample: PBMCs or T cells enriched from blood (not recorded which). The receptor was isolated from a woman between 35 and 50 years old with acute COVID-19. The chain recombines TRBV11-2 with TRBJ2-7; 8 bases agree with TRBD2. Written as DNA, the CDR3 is TGTGCCAGCAGCTTAGATCTCGGGACTAGGAGGGAGCAGTACTTC. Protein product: CASSLDLGTRREQYF.